This T cell receptor beta chain stems from a study of molecular identifiers for immune sequencing clone quantification. Trimming removed 3 bases from V and 2 bases from J; junction bases left unmatched: 4. Germline-derived CDR1 and CDR2 are SGHRS and YFSETQ. This CDR3 region has 14 residues. TCRdb re-called the PCR reads with MiXCR, one entry per CDR3 protein. The sample lists about 640,000 distinct CDR3 sequences; about 20% were seen once. The TCR originated in a human donor in good health. Some libraries in this study had Jurkat cell RNA spiked in. This chain joins TRBV5-1 and TRBJ2-7, with 8 nucleotides matching TRBD2. The sample was naive CD8+ T cells from blood, with Jurkat cell RNA spiked in. Subset of the sample: FACS-sorted CD8+CD4-CCR7+CD45RA+ naive T cells. The DNA of the CDR3 is TGCGCCAGCAGCTCCTCGGGACTAGCCTACGAGCAGTACTTC. This translates into CASSSSGLAYEQYF.